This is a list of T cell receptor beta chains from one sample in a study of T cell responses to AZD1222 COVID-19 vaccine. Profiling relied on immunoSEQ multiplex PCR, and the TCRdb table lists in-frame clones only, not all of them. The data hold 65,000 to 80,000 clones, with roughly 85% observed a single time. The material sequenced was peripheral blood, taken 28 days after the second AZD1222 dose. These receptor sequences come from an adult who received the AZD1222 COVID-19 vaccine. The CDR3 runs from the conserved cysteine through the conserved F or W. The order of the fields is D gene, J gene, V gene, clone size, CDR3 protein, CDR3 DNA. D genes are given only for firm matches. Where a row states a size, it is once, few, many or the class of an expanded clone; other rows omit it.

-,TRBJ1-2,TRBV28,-,CASSLKGYGYTF,TGTGCCAGCAGTTTAAAGGGATATGGCTACACCTTC
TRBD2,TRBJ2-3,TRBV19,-,CASSRLAASTDTQYF,TGTGCCAGTAGTCGGCTAGCGGCTAGCACAGATACGCAGTATTTT
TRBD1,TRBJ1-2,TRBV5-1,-,CASSPDRGYGYTF,TGCGCCAGCAGCCCCGACAGGGGCTATGGCTACACCTTC
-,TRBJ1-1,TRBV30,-,CAWSSPGGTEAFF,TGTGCCTGGAGTTCCCCCGGCGGGACTGAAGCTTTCTTT
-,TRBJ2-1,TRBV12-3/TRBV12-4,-,CASSPGGEQFF,TGTGCCAGCAGTCCCGGGGGTGAGCAGTTCTTC
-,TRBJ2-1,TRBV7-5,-,CVRSPGWSNNEQFF,TGTGTCAGAAGCCCAGGATGGAGCAACAATGAGCAGTTCTTC
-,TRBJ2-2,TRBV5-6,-,CASSLSSPGELFF,TGTGCCAGCAGCCTCTCGAGCCCCGGGGAGCTGTTTTTT
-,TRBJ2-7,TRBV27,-,CASRQAEGATYEQYF,TGTGCCAGCAGACAGGCGGAAGGTGCGACCTACGAGCAGTACTTC
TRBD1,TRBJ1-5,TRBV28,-,CASSQGGSNQPQHF,TGTGCCAGCTCTCAGGGGGGCAGCAATCAGCCCCAGCATTTT
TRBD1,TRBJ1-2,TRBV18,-,CASSTGQGSYGYTF,TGTGCCAGCTCGACAGGACAGGGGTCCTATGGCTACACCTTC
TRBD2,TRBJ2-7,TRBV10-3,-,CAISSGGRNYEQYF,TGTGCCATCAGTTCGGGCGGGAGGAATTACGAGCAGTACTTC
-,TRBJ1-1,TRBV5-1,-,CASSLAGQSEAFF,TGCGCCAGCAGCTTGGCGGGGCAAAGTGAAGCTTTCTTT
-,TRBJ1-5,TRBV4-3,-,CASSQAYGNGEGNQPQHF,TGCGCCAGCAGCCAAGCTTATGGCAACGGCGAAGGAAATCAGCCCCAGCATTTT
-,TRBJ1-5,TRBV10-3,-,CAISESNQPQHF,TGTGCCATCAGTGAGTCGAATCAGCCCCAGCATTTT
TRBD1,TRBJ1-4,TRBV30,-,CAWTDKQGAREKLFF,TGTGCCTGGACAGACAAACAGGGGGCGCGTGAAAAACTGTTTTTT
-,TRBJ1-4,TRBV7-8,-,CASSLTATNEKLFF,TGTGCCAGCAGCTTGACAGCAACTAATGAAAAACTGTTTTTT
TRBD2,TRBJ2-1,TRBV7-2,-,CASSLVGGSSYNEQFF,TGTGCCAGCAGCTTAGTAGGCGGGAGCTCCTACAATGAGCAGTTCTTC
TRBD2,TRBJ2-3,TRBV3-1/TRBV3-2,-,CASSQLGLAGGYGDTQYF,TGTGCCAGCAGCCAATTGGGACTAGCGGGAGGATATGGAGATACGCAGTATTTT
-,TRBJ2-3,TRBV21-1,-,CASSKGDRGLRTDTQYF,TGTGCCAGCAGCAAAGGCGACAGGGGGCTTCGCACAGATACGCAGTATTTT
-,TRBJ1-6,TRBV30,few,CAWSSPDSDNSPLHF,TGTGCCTGGAGTTCCCCCGACTCGGATAATTCACCCCTCCACTTT
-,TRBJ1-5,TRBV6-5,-,CASSPRVNQPQHF,TGTGCCAGCAGCCCAAGGGTGAATCAGCCCCAGCATTTT
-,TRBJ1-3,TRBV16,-,CASSQSIPRGSGNTIYF,TGTGCCAGCAGCCAATCGATTCCAAGGGGATCTGGAAACACCATATATTTT
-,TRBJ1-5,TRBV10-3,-,CAISEGADDNQPQHF,TGTGCCATCAGTGAGGGGGCAGACGATAATCAGCCCCAGCATTTT
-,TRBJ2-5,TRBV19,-,CASSIGQETQYF,TGTGCCAGTAGTATTGGGCAAGAGACCCAGTACTTC
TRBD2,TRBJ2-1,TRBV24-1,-,CATSGPGLASYNEQFF,TGTGCCACCAGTGGCCCGGGACTAGCTTCCTACAATGAGCAGTTCTTC
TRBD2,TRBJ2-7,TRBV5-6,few,CASRWGLAGVEEQYF,TGTGCCAGCAGGTGGGGACTAGCGGGAGTAGAAGAGCAGTACTTC
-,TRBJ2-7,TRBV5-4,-,CASSLAGNYEQYF,TGTGCCAGCAGCTTGGCAGGGAACTACGAGCAGTACTTC
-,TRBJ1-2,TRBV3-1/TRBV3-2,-,CASSQDLGPPVFF,TGTGCCAGCAGCCAAGATTTAGGGCCCCCAGTGTTCTTC
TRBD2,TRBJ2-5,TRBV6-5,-,CASLKWTSGTETQYF,TGTGCCAGCTTAAAATGGACTAGCGGGACAGAGACCCAGTACTTC
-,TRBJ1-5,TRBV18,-,CASSREDYSNQPQHF,TGTGCCAGCTCACGGGAGGATTATAGCAATCAGCCCCAGCATTTT
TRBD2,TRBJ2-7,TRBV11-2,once,CASSPHVGLAGRYEQYF,TGTGCCAGCAGCCCACACGTCGGGCTAGCGGGACGGTACGAGCAGTACTTC
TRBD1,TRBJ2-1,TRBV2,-,CASSAPRDRGLNEQFF,TGTGCCAGCAGCGCTCCGCGGGACAGGGGGCTCAATGAGCAGTTCTTC
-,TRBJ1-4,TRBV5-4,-,CASSLKWAGLPWTNEKLFF,TGTGCCAGCAGCTTGAAGTGGGCAGGCCTACCATGGACTAATGAAAAACTGTTTTTT
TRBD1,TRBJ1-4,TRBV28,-,CASSQGGAYNEKLFF,TGTGCCAGCAGTCAGGGGGGGGCCTATAATGAAAAACTGTTTTTT
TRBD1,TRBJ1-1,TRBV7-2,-,CASSQGARYTEAFF,TGTGCCAGCAGCCAGGGGGCGCGGTACACTGAAGCTTTCTTT
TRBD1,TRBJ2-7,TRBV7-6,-,CASSLALRTGLPYEQYF,TGTGCCAGCAGCTTAGCGCTAAGGACAGGGCTCCCCTACGAGCAGTACTTC
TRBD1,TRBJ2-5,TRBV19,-,CASSGTGGRETQYF,TGTGCCAGTTCCGGGACAGGGGGCCGGGAGACCCAGTACTTC
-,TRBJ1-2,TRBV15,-,CATSADSRGGYGYTF,TGTGCCACCAGCGCGGACAGCCGCGGTGGCTATGGCTACACCTTC
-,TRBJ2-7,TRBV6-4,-,CASIRKQDRLSYEQYF,TGTGCCAGCATACGAAAACAGGACAGACTTTCCTACGAGCAGTACTTC
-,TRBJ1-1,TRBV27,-,CASSFRGVNTEAFF,TGTGCCAGCAGTTTCCGCGGGGTGAACACTGAAGCTTTCTTT
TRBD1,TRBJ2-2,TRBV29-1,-,CSVLLQGTGELFF,TGCAGCGTCCTTCTACAGGGGACCGGGGAGCTGTTTTTT
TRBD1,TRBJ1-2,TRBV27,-,CASSLTGTGVYGYTF,TGTGCCAGCAGTCTCACCGGGACAGGGGTCTATGGCTACACCTTC
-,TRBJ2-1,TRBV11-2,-,CASSLDRVANEQFF,TGTGCCAGCAGCTTAGACAGGGTAGCCAATGAGCAGTTCTTC
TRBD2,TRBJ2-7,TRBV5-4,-,CASSFTSGSNEQYF,TGTGCCAGCAGCTTTACTAGCGGGAGTAACGAGCAGTACTTC
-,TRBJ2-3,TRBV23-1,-,CASSHSSHTRKSSDTQYF,TGCGCCAGCAGTCACTCTAGCCATACCCGGAAGTCGTCAGATACGCAGTATTTT
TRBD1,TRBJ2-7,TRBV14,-,CASSPTGTGTYEQYF,TGTGCCAGCAGCCCGACCGGGACAGGGACCTACGAGCAGTACTTC
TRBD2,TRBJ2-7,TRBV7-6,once,CASTLGRETSYEQYF,TGTGCCAGCACCTTGGGGCGGGAGACCTCCTACGAGCAGTACTTC
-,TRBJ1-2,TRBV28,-,CASSSSNYGYTF,TGTGCCAGCAGTTCATCTAACTATGGCTACACCTTC
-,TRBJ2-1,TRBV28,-,CASSLVSTNNEQFF,TGTGCCAGCAGTTTGGTCAGTACGAACAATGAGCAGTTCTTC
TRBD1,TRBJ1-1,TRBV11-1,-,CASSSHPDRGRTEAFF,TGTGCCAGCAGCTCCCACCCGGACAGGGGACGCACTGAAGCTTTCTTT
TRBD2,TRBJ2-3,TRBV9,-,CASSALAGGGSDTQYF,TGTGCCAGCAGTGCCCTTGCGGGCGGGGGGTCAGATACGCAGTATTTT
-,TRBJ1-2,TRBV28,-,CASSSYTRYLSYTF,TGTGCCAGCAGTTCCTACACACGCTATCTATCCTACACCTTC
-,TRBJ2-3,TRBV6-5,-,CASSFRERGTDTQYF,TGTGCCAGCAGTTTTCGGGAGCGCGGCACAGATACGCAGTATTTT
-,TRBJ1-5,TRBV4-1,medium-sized,CASSHMGRNENQPQHF,TGCGCCAGCAGCCACATGGGACGGAATGAAAATCAGCCCCAGCATTTT
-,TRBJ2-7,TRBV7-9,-,CASSSPSLEQYF,TGTGCCAGCAGCTCACCTTCTCTCGAGCAGTACTTC
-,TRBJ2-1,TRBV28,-,CASSLRRRRYNEQFF,TGTGCCAGCAGTTTGAGAAGGAGAAGGTACAATGAGCAGTTCTTC
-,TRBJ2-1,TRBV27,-,CASSLSAKEQFF,TGTGCCAGCAGTTTATCCGCAAAGGAGCAGTTCTTC
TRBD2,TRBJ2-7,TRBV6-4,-,CASSVGLAGADEQYF,TGTGCCAGCAGTGTAGGACTAGCGGGAGCCGACGAGCAGTACTTC
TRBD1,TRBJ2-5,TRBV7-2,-,CASSKGQQETQYF,TGTGCCAGCAGCAAGGGACAGCAAGAGACCCAGTACTTC